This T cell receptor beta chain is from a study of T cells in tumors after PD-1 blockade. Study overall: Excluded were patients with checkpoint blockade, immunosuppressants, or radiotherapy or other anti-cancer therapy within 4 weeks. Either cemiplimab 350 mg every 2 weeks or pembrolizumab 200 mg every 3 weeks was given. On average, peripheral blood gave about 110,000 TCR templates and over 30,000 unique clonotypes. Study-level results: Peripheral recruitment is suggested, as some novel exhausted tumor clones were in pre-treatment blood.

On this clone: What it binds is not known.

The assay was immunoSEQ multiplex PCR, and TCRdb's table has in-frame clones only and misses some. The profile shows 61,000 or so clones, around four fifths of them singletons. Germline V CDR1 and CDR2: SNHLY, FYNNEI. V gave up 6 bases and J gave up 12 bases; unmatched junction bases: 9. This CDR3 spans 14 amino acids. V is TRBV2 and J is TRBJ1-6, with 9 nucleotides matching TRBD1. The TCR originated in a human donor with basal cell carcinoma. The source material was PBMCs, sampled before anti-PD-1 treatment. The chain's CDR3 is CASRGQGSLGPLHF. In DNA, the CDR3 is TGTGCCAGCAGGGGACAGGGCTCATTAGGACCCCTCCACTTT.